This T cell receptor beta chain was captured by sequencing in a study of T cell responses to AZD1222 COVID-19 vaccine. With 1 base clipped from V and 8 bases from J, the junction kept 1 base outside the gene matches. Germline V lookup: CDR1 DFQATT, CDR2 SNEGSKA (reference sequence). This CDR3 is built from 11 residues. This clone has a single count. Repertoires were generated with immunoSEQ multiplex PCR, while TCRdb's copy carries only in-frame clones and drops some. The sample carries 95,000 to 150,000 clones, roughly 84% recorded once. This receptor was identified in an adult in good health. The sample in question was peripheral blood, obtained on day 0 of AZD1222 vaccination. The rearrangement uses TRBV20-1 and TRBJ1-2; 7 nucleotides align to TRBD1. The CDR3 DNA sequence: TGCAGTGCTAGAGCGGGACAGGGCTACACCTTC. Translated: CSARAGQGYTF.